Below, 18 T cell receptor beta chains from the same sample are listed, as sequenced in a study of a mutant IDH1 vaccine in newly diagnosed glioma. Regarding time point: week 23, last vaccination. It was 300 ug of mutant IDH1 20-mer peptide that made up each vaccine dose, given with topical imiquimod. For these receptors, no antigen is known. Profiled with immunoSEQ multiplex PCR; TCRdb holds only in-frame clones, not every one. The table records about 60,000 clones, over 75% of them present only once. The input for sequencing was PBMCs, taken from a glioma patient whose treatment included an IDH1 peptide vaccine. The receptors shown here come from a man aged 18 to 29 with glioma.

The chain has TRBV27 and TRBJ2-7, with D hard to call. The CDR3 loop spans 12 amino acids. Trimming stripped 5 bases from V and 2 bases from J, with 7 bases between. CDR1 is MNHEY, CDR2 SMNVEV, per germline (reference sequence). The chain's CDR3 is CASSSSPYEQYF. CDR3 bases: TGTGCCAGCAGTAGCTCTCCCTACGAGCAGTACTTC.

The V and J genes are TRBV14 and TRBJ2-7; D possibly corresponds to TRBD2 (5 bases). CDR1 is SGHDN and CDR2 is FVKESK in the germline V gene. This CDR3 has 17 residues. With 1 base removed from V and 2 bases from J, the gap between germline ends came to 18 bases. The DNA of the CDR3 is TGTGCCAGCAGCCAAGGGGGTCGCGGAGGATTGACCTACGAGCAGTACTTC. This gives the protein CASSQGGRGGLTYEQYF. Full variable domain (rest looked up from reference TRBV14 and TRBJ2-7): EAGVTQFPSHSVIEKGQTVTLRCDPISGHDNLYWYRRVMGKEIKFLLHFVKESKQDESGMPNNRFLAERTGGTYSTLKVQPAELEDSGVYFCASSQGGRGGLTYEQYFGPGTRLTVT.

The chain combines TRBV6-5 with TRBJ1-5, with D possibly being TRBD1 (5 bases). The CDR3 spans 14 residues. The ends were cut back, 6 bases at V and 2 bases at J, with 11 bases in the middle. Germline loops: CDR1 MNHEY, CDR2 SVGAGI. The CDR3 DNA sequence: TGTGCCAGCAGCTGGGGGGTCGGCAATCAGCCCCAGCATTTT. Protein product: CASSWGVGNQPQHF.

CDR3 protein: CASRSPYRVREETQYF. The CDR3 DNA is TGTGCCAGCCGCAGTCCCTACCGGGTCCGGGAGGAGACCCAGTACTTC. The V call is TRBV11-2, the J call TRBJ2-5, with D possibly matching TRBD2 (6 bases). The CDR3 contains 16 residues. Trimming removed 8 bases from V and 5 bases from J, with 24 bases in between. Germline lookup yields CDR1 SGHAT and CDR2 FQNNGV.

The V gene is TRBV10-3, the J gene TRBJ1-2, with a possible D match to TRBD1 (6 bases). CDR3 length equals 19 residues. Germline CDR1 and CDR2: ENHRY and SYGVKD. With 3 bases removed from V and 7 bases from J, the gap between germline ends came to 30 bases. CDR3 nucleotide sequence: TGTGCCATCAGTGAAGCCTACGACAGCCAGCGTCAGGGGAGGGCTGGCTACACCTTC. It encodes CAISEAYDSQRQGRAGYTF.

This chain's CDR3 is CASSLVGNQPQHF. The CDR3 DNA is TGTGCCAGCAGTCTGGTGGGCAATCAGCCCCAGCATTTT. The chain uses TRBV7-6 and TRBJ1-5, with no clear D. This CDR3 comprises 13 residues. Germline CDR1 and CDR2: SGHVS and FNYEAQ. Trimming took 6 bases from V and 2 from J, leaving 8 bases between them.

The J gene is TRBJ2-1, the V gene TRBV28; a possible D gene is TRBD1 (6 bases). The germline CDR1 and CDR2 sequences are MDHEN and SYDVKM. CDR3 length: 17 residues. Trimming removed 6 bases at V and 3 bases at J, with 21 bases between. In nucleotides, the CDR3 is TGTGCCAGCAGCCCGTACCCACAGGGTGGGTACTACAATGAGCAGTTCTTC. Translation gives CASSPYPQGGYYNEQFF.

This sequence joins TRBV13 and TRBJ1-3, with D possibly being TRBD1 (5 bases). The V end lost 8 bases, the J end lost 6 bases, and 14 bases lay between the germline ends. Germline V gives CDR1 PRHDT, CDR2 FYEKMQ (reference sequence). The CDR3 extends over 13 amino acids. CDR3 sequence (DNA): TGTGCCAGCCAACGACAGCTTCCAAACACCATATATTTT. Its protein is CASQRQLPNTIYF.

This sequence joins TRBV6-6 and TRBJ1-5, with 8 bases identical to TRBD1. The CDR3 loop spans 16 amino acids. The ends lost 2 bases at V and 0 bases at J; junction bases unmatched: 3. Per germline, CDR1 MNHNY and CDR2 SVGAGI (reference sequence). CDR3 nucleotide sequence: TGTGCCAGCAGTTACCCGGACAGGGCTAGCAATCAGCCCCAGCATTTT. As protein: CASSYPDRASNQPQHF.

CDR3 in amino acids: CASSIGGAEAFF. CDR3 bases: TGTGCCAGTAGTATAGGGGGGGCTGAAGCTTTCTTT. The chain joins TRBV19 to TRBJ1-1; a weak D match, TRBD1 (5 bases). Germline V gene data show CDR1 as LNHDA and CDR2 as SQIVND (reference sequence). The CDR3 extends over 12 amino acids. Deletions cut 1 base from V and 6 bases from J, with 6 bases between.

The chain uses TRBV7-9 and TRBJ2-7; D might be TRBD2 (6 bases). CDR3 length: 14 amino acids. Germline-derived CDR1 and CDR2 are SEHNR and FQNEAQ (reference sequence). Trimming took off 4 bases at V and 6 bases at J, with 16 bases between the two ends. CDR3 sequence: CASSSEPGVGEQYF. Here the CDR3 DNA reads TGTGCCAGCAGCTCAGAGCCGGGGGTCGGCGAGCAGTACTTC.

CDR3 amino acids: CASSNSRVGDNQPQHF. The CDR3 bases are TGTGCCAGCAGCAACTCCAGGGTAGGGGACAATCAGCCCCAGCATTTT. The V and J genes are TRBV7-9 and TRBJ1-5; tentative D call: TRBD1 (5 bases). CDR3 length equals 16 residues. Looked up from germline, CDR1 is SEHNR and CDR2 is FQNEAQ (reference sequence). Trimming cost V 5 bases and J 3 bases, with 17 bases left between them.

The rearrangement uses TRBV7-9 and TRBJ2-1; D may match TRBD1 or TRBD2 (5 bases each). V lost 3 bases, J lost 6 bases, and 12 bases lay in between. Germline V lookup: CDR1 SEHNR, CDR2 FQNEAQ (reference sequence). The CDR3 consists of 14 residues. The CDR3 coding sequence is TGTGCCAGCAGCTTCACCGGGACCGTCAATGAGCAGTTCTTC. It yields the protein CASSFTGTVNEQFF.

The CDR3 DNA reads TGTGCCAGCAGTGTTAACAGGCTCTATAGCAATCAGCCCCAGCATTTT. Its protein product is CASSVNRLYSNQPQHF. The J gene is TRBJ1-5, the V gene TRBV2, with D possibly being TRBD1 (5 bases). CDR1 and CDR2 from the germline V gene are SNHLY and FYNNEI. The CDR3 runs to 16 residues. Trimming took off 4 bases at V and 0 bases at J, with 13 bases between the two ends.

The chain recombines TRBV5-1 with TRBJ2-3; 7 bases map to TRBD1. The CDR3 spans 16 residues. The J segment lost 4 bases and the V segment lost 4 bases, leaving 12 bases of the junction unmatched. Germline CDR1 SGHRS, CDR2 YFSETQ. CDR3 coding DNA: TGCGCCAGCAGCATTCGACAGGGCAGACTCCCAGATACGCAGTATTTT. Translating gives CASSIRQGRLPDTQYF.

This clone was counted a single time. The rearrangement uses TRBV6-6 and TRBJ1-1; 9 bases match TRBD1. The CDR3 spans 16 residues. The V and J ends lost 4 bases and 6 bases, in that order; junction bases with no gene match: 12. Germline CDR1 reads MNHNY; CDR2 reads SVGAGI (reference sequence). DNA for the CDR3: TGTGCCAGCAGTTTATCGGACAGGGGACTCCGAGCTGAAGCTTTCTTT. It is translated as CASSLSDRGLRAEAFF.

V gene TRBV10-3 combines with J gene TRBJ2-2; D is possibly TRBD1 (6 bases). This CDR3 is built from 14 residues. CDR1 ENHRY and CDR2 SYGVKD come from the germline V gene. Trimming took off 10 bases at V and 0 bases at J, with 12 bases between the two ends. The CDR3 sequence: CATSDSPNTGELFF. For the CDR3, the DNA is TGTGCCACATCGGACAGCCCGAACACCGGGGAGCTGTTTTTT.

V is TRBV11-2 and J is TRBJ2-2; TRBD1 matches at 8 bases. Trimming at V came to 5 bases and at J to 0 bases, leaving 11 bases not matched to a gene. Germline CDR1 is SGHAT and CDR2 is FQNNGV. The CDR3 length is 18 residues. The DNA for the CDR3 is TGTGCCAGCAGCCCGGGTGCCCGACAGGGGTCGAACACCGGGGAGCTGTTTTTT. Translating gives CASSPGARQGSNTGELFF.